This T cell receptor beta chain originates from a study of T cell repertoires in cytomegalovirus infection. Study in general: It was the public TCR beta signatures that indicated both CMV infection and matching HLA type.

CDR1 and CDR2 from the germline V gene are SGHTA and FQGNSA. The CDR3 is 17 residues long. Trimming took 5 bases from V and 3 from J; bases not matched to a gene: 4. This clonotype was detected only a few times. Its antigen is unknown. TCRdb re-analysed the reads in MiXCR, keeping a single row per CDR3 protein. The sample yields approximately 750,000 distinct CDR3 sequences, 35% to 45% seen once. Study findings and constraints: Cumulative frequency of public TCR beta families picked out carriers of CMV plus the relevant HLA. The response measured ex vivo was dominated by TCR beta clonotypes (HLA-C-restricted and CMV-specific).

The rearrangement joins TRBV7-2 to TRBJ2-1, with 16 bases matching TRBD2. The sequencing input was PBMCs. This TCR derives from a human donor in good health (CMV status not recorded). Some clones in this sample may be carry-over from other donors' samples. Written as DNA, the CDR3 is TGTGCCAGCAGCCTGGGACTAGCGGGGGGGGGCTACAATGAGCAGTTCTTC. Its translation: CASSLGLAGGGYNEQFF.